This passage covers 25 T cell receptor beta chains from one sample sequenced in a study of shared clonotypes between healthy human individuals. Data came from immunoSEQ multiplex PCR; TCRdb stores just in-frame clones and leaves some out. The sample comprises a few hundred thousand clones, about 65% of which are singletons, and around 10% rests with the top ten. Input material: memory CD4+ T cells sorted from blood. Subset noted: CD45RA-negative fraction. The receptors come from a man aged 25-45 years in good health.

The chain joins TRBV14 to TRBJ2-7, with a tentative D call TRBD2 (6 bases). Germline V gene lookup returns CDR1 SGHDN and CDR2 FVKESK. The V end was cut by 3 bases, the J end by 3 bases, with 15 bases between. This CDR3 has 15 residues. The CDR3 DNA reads TGTGCCAGCAGCCAGTCGGGACTTAATAACTACGAGCAGTACTTC. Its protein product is CASSQSGLNNYEQYF.

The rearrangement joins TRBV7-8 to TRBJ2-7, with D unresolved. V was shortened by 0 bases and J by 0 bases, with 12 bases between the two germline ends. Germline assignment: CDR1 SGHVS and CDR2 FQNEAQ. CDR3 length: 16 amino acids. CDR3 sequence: CASSLAQAVFSYEQYF. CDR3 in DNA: TGTGCCAGCAGCTTAGCTCAGGCTGTGTTCTCCTACGAGCAGTACTTC.

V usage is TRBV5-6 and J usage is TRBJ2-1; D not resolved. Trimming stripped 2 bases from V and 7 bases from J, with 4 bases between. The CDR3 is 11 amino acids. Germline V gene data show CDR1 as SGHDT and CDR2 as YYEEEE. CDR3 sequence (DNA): TGTGCCAGCAGCTTAAGGAATGAGCAGTTCTTC. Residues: CASSLRNEQFF.

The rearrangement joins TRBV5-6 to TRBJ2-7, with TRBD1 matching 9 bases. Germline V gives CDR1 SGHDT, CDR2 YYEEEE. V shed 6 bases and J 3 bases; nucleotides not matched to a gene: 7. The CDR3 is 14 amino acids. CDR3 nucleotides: TGTGCCAGCAACCTACAGGGGGCTTTCTACGAGCAGTACTTC. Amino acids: CASNLQGAFYEQYF.

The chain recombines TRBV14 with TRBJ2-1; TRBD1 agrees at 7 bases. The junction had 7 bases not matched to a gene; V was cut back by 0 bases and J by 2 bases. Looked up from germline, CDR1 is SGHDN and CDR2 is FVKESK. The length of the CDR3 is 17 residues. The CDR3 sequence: CASSQDLGGITYNEQFF. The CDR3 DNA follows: TGTGCCAGCAGCCAAGATTTAGGGGGCATTACCTACAATGAGCAGTTCTTC.

CDR3 protein: CASSLAGGSGRSDTQYF. The CDR3 region has the DNA TGTGCCAGCAGCTTAGCAGGGGGTAGCGGGAGATCAGATACGCAGTATTTT. The gene calls are TRBV7-2 and TRBJ2-3; TRBD2 matches 9 bases. J lost 4 bases, V lost 0 bases, and 8 bases had no gene match. This CDR3 comprises 17 residues. Germline V lookup: CDR1 SGHTA, CDR2 FQGNSA.

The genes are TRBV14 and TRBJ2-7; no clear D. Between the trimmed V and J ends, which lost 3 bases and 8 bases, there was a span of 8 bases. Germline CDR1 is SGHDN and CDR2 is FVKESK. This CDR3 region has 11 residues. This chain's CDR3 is CASSHPTKQYF. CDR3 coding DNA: TGTGCCAGCAGCCACCCCACTAAGCAGTACTTC.

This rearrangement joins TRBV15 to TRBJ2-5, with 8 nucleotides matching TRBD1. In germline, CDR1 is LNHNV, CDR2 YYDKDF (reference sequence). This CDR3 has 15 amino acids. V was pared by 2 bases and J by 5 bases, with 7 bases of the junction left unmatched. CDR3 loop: CATSRFDRGPETQYF. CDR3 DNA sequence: TGTGCCACCAGCAGATTTGACAGGGGTCCTGAGACCCAGTACTTC. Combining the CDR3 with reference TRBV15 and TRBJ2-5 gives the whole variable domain DAMVIQNPRYQVTQFGKPVTLSCSQTLNHNVMYWYQQKSSQAPKLLFHYYDKDFNNEADTPDNFQSRRPNTSFCFLDIRSPGLGDTAMYLCATSRFDRGPETQYFGPGTRLLVL.

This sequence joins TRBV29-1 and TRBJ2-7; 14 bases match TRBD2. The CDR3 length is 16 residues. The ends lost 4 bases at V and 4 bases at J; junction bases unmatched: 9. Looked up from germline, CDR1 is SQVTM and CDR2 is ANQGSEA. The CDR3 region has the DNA TGCAGCGTTGGCTCCGGGACTAGCGGGAGAGGGTACGAGCAGTACTTC. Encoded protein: CSVGSGTSGRGYEQYF.

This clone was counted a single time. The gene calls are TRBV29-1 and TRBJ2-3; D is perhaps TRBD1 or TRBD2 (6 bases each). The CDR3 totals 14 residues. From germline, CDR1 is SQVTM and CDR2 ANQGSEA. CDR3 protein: CTDARGTGVNTQYF. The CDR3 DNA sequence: TGCACCGACGCAAGGGGGACTGGCGTGAATACGCAGTATTTT.

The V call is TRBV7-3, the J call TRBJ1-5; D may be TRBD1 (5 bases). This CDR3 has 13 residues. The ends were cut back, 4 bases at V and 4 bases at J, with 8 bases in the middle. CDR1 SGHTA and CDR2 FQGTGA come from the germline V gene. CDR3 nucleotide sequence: TGTGCCAGCAGCTGGGACGGGAATCAGCCCCAGCATTTT. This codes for CASSWDGNQPQHF.

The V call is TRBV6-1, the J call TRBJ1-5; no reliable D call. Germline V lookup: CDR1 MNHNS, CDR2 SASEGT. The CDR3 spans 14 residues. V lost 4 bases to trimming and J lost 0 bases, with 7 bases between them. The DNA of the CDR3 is TGTGCCAGCAGTGCAGCTTATAGCAATCAGCCCCAGCATTTT. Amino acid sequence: CASSAAYSNQPQHF.

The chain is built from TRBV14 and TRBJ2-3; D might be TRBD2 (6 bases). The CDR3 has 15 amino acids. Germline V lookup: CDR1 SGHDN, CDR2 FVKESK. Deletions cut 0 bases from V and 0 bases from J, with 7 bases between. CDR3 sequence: CASSQDGRSTDTQYF. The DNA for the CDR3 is TGTGCCAGCAGCCAAGACGGGAGAAGCACAGATACGCAGTATTTT.

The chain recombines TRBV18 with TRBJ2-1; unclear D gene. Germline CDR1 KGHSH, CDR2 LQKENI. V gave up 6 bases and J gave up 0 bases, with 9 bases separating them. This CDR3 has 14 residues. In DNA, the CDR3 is TGTGCCAGCTCGTACCTGGGCTCCTACAATGAGCAGTTCTTC. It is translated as CASSYLGSYNEQFF.

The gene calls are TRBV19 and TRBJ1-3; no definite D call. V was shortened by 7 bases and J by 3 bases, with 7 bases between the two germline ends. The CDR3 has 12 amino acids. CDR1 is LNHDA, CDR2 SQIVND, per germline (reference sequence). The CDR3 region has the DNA TGTGCCAGTAAGTCTGATGGAAACACCATATATTTT. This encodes CASKSDGNTIYF.

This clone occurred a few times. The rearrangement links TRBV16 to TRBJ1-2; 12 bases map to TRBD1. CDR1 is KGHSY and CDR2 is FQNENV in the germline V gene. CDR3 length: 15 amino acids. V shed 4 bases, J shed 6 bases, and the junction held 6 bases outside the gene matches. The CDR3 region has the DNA TGTGCCAGCAGCCTCCGGGACAGGGGGCGCGATGGCTACACCTTC. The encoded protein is CASSLRDRGRDGYTF.

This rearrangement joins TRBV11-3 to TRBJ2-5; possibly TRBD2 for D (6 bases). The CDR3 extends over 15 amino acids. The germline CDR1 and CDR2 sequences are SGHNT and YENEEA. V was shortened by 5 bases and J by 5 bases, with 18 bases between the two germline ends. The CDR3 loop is CASSPAGAPGETQYF. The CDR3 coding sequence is TGTGCCAGCAGCCCAGCGGGCGCGCCAGGGGAGACCCAGTACTTC.

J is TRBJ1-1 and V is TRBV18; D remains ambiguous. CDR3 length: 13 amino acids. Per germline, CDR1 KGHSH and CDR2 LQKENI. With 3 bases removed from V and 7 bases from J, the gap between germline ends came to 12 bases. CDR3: CASSPLIGNEAFF. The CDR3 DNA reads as TGTGCCAGCTCACCCTTGATTGGTAATGAAGCTTTCTTT.

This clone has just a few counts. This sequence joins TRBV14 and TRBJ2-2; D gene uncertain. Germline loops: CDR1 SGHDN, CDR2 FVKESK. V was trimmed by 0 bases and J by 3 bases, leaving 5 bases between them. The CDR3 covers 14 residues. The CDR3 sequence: CASSQDGHTGELFF. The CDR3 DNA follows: TGTGCCAGCAGCCAAGATGGCCACACCGGGGAGCTGTTTTTT.

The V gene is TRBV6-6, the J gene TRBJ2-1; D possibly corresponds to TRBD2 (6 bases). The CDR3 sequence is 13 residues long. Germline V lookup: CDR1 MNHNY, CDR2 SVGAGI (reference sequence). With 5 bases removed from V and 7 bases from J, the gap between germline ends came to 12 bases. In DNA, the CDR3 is TGTGCCAGCAGTATCATGGAGGGGAATGAGCAGTTCTTC. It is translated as CASSIMEGNEQFF.

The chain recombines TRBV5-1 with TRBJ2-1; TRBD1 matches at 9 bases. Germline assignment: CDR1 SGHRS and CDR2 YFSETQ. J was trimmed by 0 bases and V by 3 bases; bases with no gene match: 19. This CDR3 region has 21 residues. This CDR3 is CASSSQGGLDRGRSSYNEQFF. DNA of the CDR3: TGCGCCAGCAGCTCCCAGGGGGGGTTGGACAGGGGCCGGAGCTCCTACAATGAGCAGTTCTTC.

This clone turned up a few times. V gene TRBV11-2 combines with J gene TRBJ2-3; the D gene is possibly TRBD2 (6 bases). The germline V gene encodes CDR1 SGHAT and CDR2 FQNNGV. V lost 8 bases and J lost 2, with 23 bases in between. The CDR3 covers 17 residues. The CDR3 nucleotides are TGTGCCAGCCAAAGGAGGTTCCCGCGGGACCCCACAGATACGCAGTATTTT. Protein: CASQRRFPRDPTDTQYF. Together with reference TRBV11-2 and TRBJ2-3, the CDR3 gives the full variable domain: EAGVAQSPRYKIIEKRQSVAFWCNPISGHATLYWYQQILGQGPKLLIQFQNNGVVDDSQLPKDRFSAERLKGVDSTLKIQPAKLEDSAVYLCASQRRFPRDPTDTQYFGPGTRLTVL.

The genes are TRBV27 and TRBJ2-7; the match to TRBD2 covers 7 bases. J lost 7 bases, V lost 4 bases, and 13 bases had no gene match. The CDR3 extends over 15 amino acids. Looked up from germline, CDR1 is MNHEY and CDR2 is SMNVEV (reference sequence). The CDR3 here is CASSWGGERWREQYF. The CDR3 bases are TGTGCCAGCAGTTGGGGGGGGGAACGTTGGAGAGAGCAGTACTTC.

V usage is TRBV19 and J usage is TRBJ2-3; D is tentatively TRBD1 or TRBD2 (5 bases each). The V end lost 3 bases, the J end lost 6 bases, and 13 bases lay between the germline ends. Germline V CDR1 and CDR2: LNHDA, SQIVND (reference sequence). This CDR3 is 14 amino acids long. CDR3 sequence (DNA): TGTGCCAGTAGTATGGGGGTCAACGTGGATACGCAGTATTTT. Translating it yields CASSMGVNVDTQYF.

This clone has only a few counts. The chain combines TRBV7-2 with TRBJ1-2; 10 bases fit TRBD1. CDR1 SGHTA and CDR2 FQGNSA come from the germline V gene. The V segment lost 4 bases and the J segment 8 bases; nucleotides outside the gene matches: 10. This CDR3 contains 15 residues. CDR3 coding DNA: TGTGCCAGCAGCTCGACAGGGGGCCCCCGTGAGGGCTACACCTTC. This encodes CASSSTGGPREGYTF.